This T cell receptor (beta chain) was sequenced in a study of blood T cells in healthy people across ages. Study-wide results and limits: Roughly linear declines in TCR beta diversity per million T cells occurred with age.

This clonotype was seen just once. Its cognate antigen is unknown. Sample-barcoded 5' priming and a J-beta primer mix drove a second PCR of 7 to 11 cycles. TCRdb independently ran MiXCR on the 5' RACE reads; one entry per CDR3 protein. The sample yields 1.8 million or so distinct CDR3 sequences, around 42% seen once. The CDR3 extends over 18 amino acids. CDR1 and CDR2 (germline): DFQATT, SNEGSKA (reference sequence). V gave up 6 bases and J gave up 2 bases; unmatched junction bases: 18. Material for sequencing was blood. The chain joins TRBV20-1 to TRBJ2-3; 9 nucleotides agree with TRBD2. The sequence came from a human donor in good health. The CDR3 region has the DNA TGCAGTGCCGGGGTTAGCGGGGGCCTCCTACAGAACACAGATACGCAGTATTTT. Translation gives CSAGVSGGLLQNTDTQYF.